This T cell receptor beta chain was found in a study of blood T cell repertoires in COVID-19. Across the study: Italy, Spain and the United States were the sources of the convalescent and acute COVID-19 samples. The analysed material was cDNA or gDNA that came from T cells, B-cell-depleted T cells, or PBMCs.

Source study methods: Nucleated cell counts were estimated from reference gene primer amplification. Assay: immunoSEQ multiplex PCR; the TCRdb copy retains only in-frame clones and omits some. From that table come the V and J calls and clone size; the DNA was used to work out D and trimming. Of 45,000 or so clones in the sample, more than 75% were seen once. Germline loops: CDR1 MNHEY, CDR2 SMNVEV (reference sequence). This CDR3 comprises 14 residues. Trimming took 5 bases from V and 2 from J; bases not matched to a gene: 2. The Seattle patients, enrolled during active infection, were followed longitudinally.

This chain links TRBV27 with TRBJ1-5, with TRBD1 identical over 8 bases. Sequences were obtained from peripheral blood. The receptor was isolated from a woman of 80 years or more with COVID-19, enrolled during active disease. The CDR3 here is CASSKGQGNQPQHF. CDR3 bases: TGTGCCAGCAGTAAGGGACAGGGCAATCAGCCCCAGCATTTT.